These T cell receptor beta chains were read from a single sample in a study of shared clonotypes between healthy human individuals. Data came from immunoSEQ multiplex PCR; TCRdb stores just in-frame clones and leaves some out. The sample gives about 700,000 clones, approximately 90% of which show up once; 20% to 25% is in the top ten. The specimen was naive CD8+ T cells sorted from blood. The source is a man aged 30 to 39 in good health. CDR3s include the opening cysteine and the closing phenylalanine or tryptophan. D genes are given only for firm matches.

. TRBJ2-3 TRBV6-4 CASSDRGVAPDTQYF
. TRBJ1-3 TRBV30 CAWGPDHSGNTIYF
TRBD2 . TRBV7-9 CASSLATASGTYEQYF
TRBD1 TRBJ2-7 TRBV7-6 CASSWSGGYEQYF
TRBD1 TRBJ2-7 TRBV28 CASRGQGSPYEQYF
TRBD2 TRBJ2-3 TRBV19 CASRLGLAGSDTQYF
. TRBJ1-2 TRBV10-3 CAISEFAGENYGYTF
TRBD1 TRBJ2-2 TRBV7-6 CASSETGTNTGELFF
. TRBJ2-1 TRBV7-9 CASSPRGSVGEQFF
. TRBJ2-1 TRBV7-9 CASSLTPGSSSYNEQFF
TRBD2 TRBJ2-7 TRBV19 CASSGVAGSSYEQYF
TRBD1 TRBJ2-3 TRBV9 CASSAKTGGGTDTQYF
. TRBJ2-1 TRBV29-1 CSVVRVGGGIVGDEQFF
. TRBJ2-5 TRBV11-2 CASSFRGGETQYF
TRBD1 TRBJ1-2 TRBV7-9 CASSGTGDVGYTF
TRBD1 TRBJ1-1 TRBV27 CASSPHPGQPYEAFF
. TRBJ2-7 TRBV29-1 CSAAGASSYEQYF
. TRBJ1-3 TRBV6-6 CASHYGNTIYF
. TRBJ2-3 TRBV27 CASSLLTGSSTDTQYF
TRBD2 TRBJ2-7 TRBV7-8 CASSTGTSVRSYEQYF
. TRBJ2-2 TRBV27 CASSLRGNTGELFF
TRBD1 TRBJ1-5 TRBV15 CATSLRGGNQPQHF
TRBD2 TRBJ2-3 TRBV2 CASPLLAGEGDTQYF
. TRBJ2-7 TRBV30 CAGEWSFNEQYF
. TRBJ1-2 TRBV28 CASRLEYDGYTF